This entry lists 28 T cell receptor beta chains sequenced from one sample in a study of blood T cell repertoires in COVID-19. The protocol was immunoSEQ multiplex PCR, while the TCRdb copy is restricted to in-frame clones and leaves out a portion. The table lists a few hundred thousand clones, 80% to 90% of them singletons. Sequencing was performed on PBMCs or T cells enriched from blood (not recorded which). These receptor sequences come from a middle-aged woman with acute COVID-19.

This clone was seen once. CDR3 sequence reads: CASRSVAGANVLTF. The CDR3 bases are TGCGCCAGCAGATCAGTGGCCGGGGCCAACGTCCTGACTTTC. The J gene is TRBJ2-6, the V gene TRBV5-1; D remains unclear. Trimming pared 5 bases from V and 4 bases from J, leaving 10 bases between. Germline V gene data show CDR1 as SGHRS and CDR2 as YFSETQ. The CDR3 covers 14 residues.

The chain recombines TRBV19 with TRBJ2-7; D not certain. CDR1 LNHDA and CDR2 SQIVND come from the germline V gene (reference sequence). V lost 7 bases and J 2 bases, leaving 15 bases between the germline ends. The CDR3 consists of 14 residues. CDR3 residues: CASKPRHEAYEQYF. Written as DNA, the CDR3 is TGTGCCAGTAAGCCGAGACACGAAGCCTACGAGCAGTACTTC.

The chain employs TRBV9 and TRBJ2-3, with D unresolved. Trimming took off 1 base at V and 0 bases at J, with 3 bases between the two ends. The CDR3 has 13 residues. Germline V gene data show CDR1 as SGDLS and CDR2 as YYNGEE. In DNA, the CDR3 is TGTGCCAGCAGCGTAAGCAGCACAGATACGCAGTATTTT. Translation gives CASSVSSTDTQYF. Variable domain in full (rest from reference TRBV9 and TRBJ2-3): DSGVTQTPKHLITATGQRVTLRCSPRSGDLSVYWYQQSLDQGLQFLIQYYNGEERAKGNILERFSAQQFPDLHSELNLSSLELGDSALYFCASSVSSTDTQYFGPGTRLTVL.

The genes are TRBV7-8 and TRBJ2-1, with 11 bases fitting TRBD2. This CDR3 is 14 amino acids long. From germline, CDR1 is SGHVS and CDR2 FQNEAQ. The V gene end was trimmed by 5 bases and the J gene end by 9 bases; junction bases not matched to a gene: 6. Written as DNA, the CDR3 is TGTGCCAGCAGCAAAACTAGCGGGAGCAGTGAGCAGTTCTTC. It is translated as CASSKTSGSSEQFF.

CDR3 loop: CASSLGSGDGYTF. DNA for the CDR3: TGCGCCAGCAGCTTGGGGTCTGGAGATGGCTACACCTTC. The V and J genes are TRBV5-1 and TRBJ1-2; D not resolved. Germline V gene data show CDR1 as SGHRS and CDR2 as YFSETQ. The CDR3 is 13 amino acids. V was pared by 0 bases and J by 6 bases, with 9 bases between.

The rearrangement uses TRBV18 and TRBJ1-2, with D perhaps matching TRBD1 (6 bases). Trimming shortened V by 3 bases and J by 4 bases, and 12 bases separated the two germline ends. Germline V CDR1 and CDR2: KGHSH, LQKENI. The CDR3 is 14 residues long. CDR3 nucleotides: TGTGCCAGCTCACCGAATGGGGACATCTATGGCTACACCTTC. Translation: CASSPNGDIYGYTF.

This chain uses TRBV6-1 with TRBJ1-5; 7 bases are shared with TRBD1. J lost 4 bases, V lost 3 bases, and 6 bases had no gene match. This CDR3 comprises 15 residues. Germline-derived CDR1 and CDR2 are MNHNS and SASEGT. CDR3 sequence: CASSEGGDRNQPQHF. The CDR3 DNA reads as TGTGCCAGCAGTGAGGGCGGGGACAGAAATCAGCCCCAGCATTTT.

The chain joins TRBV18 to TRBJ1-2, with 8 bases aligning to TRBD1. CDR1 and CDR2 (germline): KGHSH, LQKENI. The J segment lost 4 bases and the V segment lost 3 bases, leaving 10 bases of the junction unmatched. This CDR3 has 16 residues. The CDR3 is CASSPQETGGSYGYTF. The CDR3 nucleotides read TGTGCCAGCTCACCCCAAGAAACAGGGGGAAGCTATGGCTACACCTTC.

V and J are TRBV15 and TRBJ1-1, with 7 bases fitting TRBD1. The CDR3 has 15 amino acids. From germline, CDR1 is LNHNV and CDR2 YYDKDF (reference sequence). Trimming removed 3 bases from V and 3 bases from J; junction bases left unmatched: 7. CDR3 in amino acids: CATSSTGVLYTEAFF. As DNA, the CDR3 is TGTGCCACCAGCAGCACAGGGGTCCTTTACACTGAAGCTTTCTTT. Based on the CDR3 plus reference TRBV15 and TRBJ1-1, the full variable domain is DAMVIQNPRYQVTQFGKPVTLSCSQTLNHNVMYWYQQKSSQAPKLLFHYYDKDFNNEADTPDNFQSRRPNTSFCFLDIRSPGLGDTAMYLCATSSTGVLYTEAFFGQGTRLTVV.

The V and J genes are TRBV23-1 and TRBJ1-1; D remains ambiguous. TRBV23-1 is classed as an ORF, of uncertain function. The CDR3 consists of 9 residues. V lost 11 bases and J 10 bases, leaving 11 bases between the germline ends. The DNA for the CDR3 is TGCGCCGGCCCCCTGCCAGCTTTCTTT. Amino acids: CAGPLPAFF.

The chain is built from TRBV7-9 and TRBJ2-7, with a weak D call TRBD1 (6 bases). The V and J ends lost 3 bases and 9 bases respectively, with 9 bases between them. Germline values: CDR1 SEHNR, CDR2 FQNEAQ (reference sequence). The CDR3 has 11 amino acids. DNA of the CDR3: TGTGCCAGCAGCTTTTTGACAGGGCAGTACTTC. Encoded protein: CASSFLTGQYF.

The chain carries TRBV11-2 and TRBJ1-4; 12 bases map to TRBD1. The germline V gene encodes CDR1 SGHAT and CDR2 FQNNGV. Unmatched junction bases numbered 5, after V lost 5 bases and J lost 7 bases. The CDR3 has 15 residues. CDR3 nucleotides: TGTGCCAGCAGCCGGGACAGGGGGCGCGTTGAAAAACTGTTTTTT. Protein sequence: CASSRDRGRVEKLFF.

The chain is built from TRBV20-1 and TRBJ1-2; D unclear. Germline V CDR1 and CDR2: DFQATT, SNEGSKA (reference sequence). The CDR3 runs 11 residues. V shed 5 bases and J shed 0 bases, with 4 bases lying between them. The CDR3 protein is CSAFTNYGYTF. CDR3 bases: TGCAGTGCTTTTACTAACTATGGCTACACCTTC.

This chain joins TRBV6-2 or TRBV6-3 and TRBJ1-1; 9 nucleotides match TRBD1. CDR3 size: 14 residues. The V gene's germline CDR1 is MNHEY and CDR2 SVGEGT. V lost 2 bases and J lost 3; bases outside the gene matches: 1. CDR3 sequence: CASSYRQGDTEAFF. DNA for the CDR3: TGTGCCAGCAGTTACCGACAGGGGGACACTGAAGCTTTCTTT.

V usage is TRBV18 and J usage is TRBJ1-3; 7 bases line up with TRBD1. V was pared by 2 bases and J by 4 bases, with 5 bases of the junction left unmatched. Germline-derived CDR1 and CDR2 are KGHSH and LQKENI. The CDR3 is 15 amino acids. The chain's CDR3 is CASSPKGAQGNTIYF. In DNA form, the CDR3 reads TGTGCCAGCTCACCAAAGGGGGCGCAAGGAAACACCATATATTTT. Variable domain in full (rest from reference TRBV18 and TRBJ1-3): NAGVMQNPRHLVRRRGQEARLRCSPMKGHSHVYWYRQLPEEGLKFMVYLQKENIIDESGMPKERFSAEFPKEGPSILRIQQVVRGDSAAYFCASSPKGAQGNTIYFGEGSWLTVV.

This chain connects TRBV11-2 to TRBJ2-2; a possible D gene is TRBD1 (5 bases). Germline CDR1 SGHAT, CDR2 FQNNGV. The CDR3 is 15 amino acids. The ends were cut back, 4 bases at V and 2 bases at J, with 11 bases in the middle. The CDR3 reads CASSSTVSNTGELFF. Written as DNA, the CDR3 is TGTGCCAGCAGCTCGACAGTATCTAACACCGGGGAGCTGTTTTTT.

In its sample, this clone was seen once. This chain uses TRBV5-1 with TRBJ2-1, with D tentatively TRBD2 (5 bases). V lost 0 bases and J lost 0, with 22 bases in between. The CDR3 is made up of 20 amino acids. CDR1 is SGHRS, CDR2 YFSETQ, per germline. CDR3 loop: CASSLATISGGRSSYNEQFF. The DNA of the CDR3 is TGCGCCAGCAGCTTGGCCACAATAAGCGGCGGGCGGAGCTCCTACAATGAGCAGTTCTTC.

This clone was detected a few times. The chain combines TRBV7-2 with TRBJ1-6, with 11 bases identical to TRBD1. CDR1 and CDR2 (germline): SGHTA, FQGNSA. This CDR3 comprises 19 residues. Unmatched junction bases numbered 4, after V lost 0 bases and J lost 0 bases. In DNA, the CDR3 is TGTGCCAGCAGCTTAGCCGGGACAGGGGGGAGCTCCTATAATTCACCCCTCCACTTT. Translation: CASSLAGTGGSSYNSPLHF. Using reference TRBV7-2 and TRBJ1-6 for the parts outside the CDR3, the full variable domain is GAGVSQSPSNKVTEKGKDVELRCDPISGHTALYWYRQSLGQGLEFLIYFQGNSAPDKSGLPSDRFSAERTGGSVSTLTIQRTQQEDSAVYLCASSLAGTGGSSYNSPLHFGNGTRLTVT.

The rearrangement joins TRBV7-2 to TRBJ2-7; no clear D gene. The length of the CDR3 is 13 residues. V was pared by 3 bases and J by 1 base, with 7 bases between. Germline values: CDR1 SGHTA, CDR2 FQGNSA. The CDR3, as DNA: TGTGCCAGCAGCTTGGGCCCATCCTACGAGCAGTACTTC. It translates to CASSLGPSYEQYF.

The V and J genes are TRBV29-1 and TRBJ1-1; D is ambiguous. Per germline, CDR1 SQVTM and CDR2 ANQGSEA. CDR3 size: 12 residues. Trimming cost V 6 bases and J 0 bases, with 8 bases left between them. CDR3 coding DNA: TGCAGCGTAGAACAATTGAACACTGAAGCTTTCTTT. Protein product: CSVEQLNTEAFF. Full variable domain (remainder filled in from reference TRBV29-1 and TRBJ1-1): SAVISQKPSRDICQRGTSLTIQCQVDSQVTMMFWYRQQPGQSLTLIATANQGSEATYESGFVIDKFPISRPNLTFSTLTVSNMSPEDSSIYLCSVEQLNTEAFFGQGTRLTVV.

Only one count was recorded for this clone. The chain recombines TRBV5-8 with TRBJ1-1; 8 nucleotides line up with TRBD1. V lost 6 bases, J lost 9 bases, and 7 bases stayed unmatched. The CDR3 totals 12 residues. Germline V CDR1 and CDR2: SGHTS, YDEGEE. CDR3 in DNA: TGTGCCAGCAAATATGGACAGGGACAAGCTTTCTTT. Protein: CASKYGQGQAFF.

This clone is a singleton in its sample. J is TRBJ2-3 and V is TRBV28; D gene ambiguous. Trimming pared 3 bases from V and 6 bases from J, leaving 4 bases between. This CDR3 is built from 11 residues. CDR1 and CDR2 (germline): MDHEN, SYDVKM. CDR3 coding DNA: TGTGCCAGCAGTTTCCGGGATACGCAGTATTTT. Protein sequence: CASSFRDTQYF. The whole variable domain, filled in from reference TRBV28 and TRBJ2-3, reads DVKVTQSSRYLVKRTGEKVFLECVQDMDHENMFWYRQDPGLGLRLIYFSYDVKMKEKGDIPEGYSVSREKKERFSLILESASTNQTSMYLCASSFRDTQYFGPGTRLTVL.

The chain combines TRBV14 with TRBJ2-3; TRBD2 aligns across 13 bases. There are 16 residues in the CDR3. V shed 4 bases and J 3 bases; nucleotides not matched to a gene: 4. Germline CDR1 and CDR2: SGHDN and FVKESK. CDR3 coding DNA: TGTGCCAGCAGCCGGACTAGCGGGAGTTGGACAGATACGCAGTATTTT. Its translation: CASSRTSGSWTDTQYF.

J is TRBJ2-7 and V is TRBV6-2 or TRBV6-3, with D possibly matching TRBD1 (5 bases). CDR1 is MNHEY and CDR2 is SVGEGT in the germline V gene. The CDR3 covers 14 residues. V lost 3 bases to trimming and J lost 2 bases, with 11 bases between them. The CDR3 region has the DNA TGTGCCAGCAGTTATAACAGGAGCCCCTACGAGCAGTACTTC. It encodes CASSYNRSPYEQYF.

The chain has TRBV6-5 and TRBJ2-2; a possible D gene is TRBD1 (6 bases). Germline CDR1 reads MNHEY; CDR2 reads SVGAGI. The V end lost 4 bases, the J end lost 0 bases, and 9 bases lay between the germline ends. This CDR3 region has 15 residues. As DNA, the CDR3 is TGTGCCAGCAGTTCAACAGGGACGAACACCGGGGAGCTGTTTTTT. Protein: CASSSTGTNTGELFF.

V is TRBV18 and J is TRBJ1-3; D is unclear. V lost 4 bases and J 0 bases, leaving 22 bases between the germline ends. This CDR3 comprises 19 residues. Germline V CDR1 and CDR2: KGHSH, LQKENI. CDR3 residues: CASSQSPISGQNSGNTIYF. CDR3 bases: TGTGCCAGCTCACAGTCACCAATTAGCGGGCAGAACTCTGGAAACACCATATATTTT.

This chain connects TRBV3-1 (or the pseudogene TRBV3-2) to TRBJ1-5; D remains unclear. This CDR3 has 14 amino acids. Germline lookup yields CDR1 LGHDT and CDR2 YNNKEL (reference sequence). The V end lost 0 bases, the J end lost 0 bases, and 3 bases lay between the germline ends. CDR3 amino acids: CASSQEASNQPQHF. The CDR3 nucleotides read TGTGCCAGCAGCCAAGAGGCTAGCAATCAGCCCCAGCATTTT.

CDR3: CASSLSTTDTQYF. CDR3 bases: TGTGCCAGCAGCCTTTCCACTACAGATACGCAGTATTTT. V usage is TRBV9 and J usage is TRBJ2-3; D is ambiguous. The length of the CDR3 is 13 residues. Germline CDR1 and CDR2: SGDLS and YYNGEE. Trimming left V 4 bases short and J 3 bases short, with 9 bases between.